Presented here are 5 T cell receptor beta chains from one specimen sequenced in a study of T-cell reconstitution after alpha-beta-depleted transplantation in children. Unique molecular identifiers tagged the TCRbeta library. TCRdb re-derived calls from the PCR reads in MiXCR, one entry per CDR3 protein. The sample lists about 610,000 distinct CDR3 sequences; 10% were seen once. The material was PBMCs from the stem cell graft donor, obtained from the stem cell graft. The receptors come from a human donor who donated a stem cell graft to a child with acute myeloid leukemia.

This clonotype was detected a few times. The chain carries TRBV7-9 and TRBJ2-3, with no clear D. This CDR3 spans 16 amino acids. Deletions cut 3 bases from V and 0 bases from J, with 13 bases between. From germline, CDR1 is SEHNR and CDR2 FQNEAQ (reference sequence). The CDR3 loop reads CASSFYRTASTDTQYF. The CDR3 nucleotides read TGTGCCAGCAGCTTCTATCGGACGGCTAGCACAGATACGCAGTATTTT.

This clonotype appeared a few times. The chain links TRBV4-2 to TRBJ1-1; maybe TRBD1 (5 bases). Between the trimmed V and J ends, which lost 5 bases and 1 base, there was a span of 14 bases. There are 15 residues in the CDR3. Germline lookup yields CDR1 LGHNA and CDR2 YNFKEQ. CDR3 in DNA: TGTGCCAGCAGCGCCCGGGGGGTTGCGAACACTGAAGCTTTCTTT. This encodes CASSARGVANTEAFF.

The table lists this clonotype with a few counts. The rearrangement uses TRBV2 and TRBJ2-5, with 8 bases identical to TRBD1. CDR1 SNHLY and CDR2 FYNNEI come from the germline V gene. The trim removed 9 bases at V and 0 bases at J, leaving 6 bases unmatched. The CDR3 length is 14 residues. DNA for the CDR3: TGTGCCAGGCGCCCGACAGGGGACCAAGAGACCCAGTACTTC. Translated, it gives CARRPTGDQETQYF. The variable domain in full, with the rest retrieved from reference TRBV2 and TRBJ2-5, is EPEVTQTPSHQVTQMGQEVILRCVPISNHLYFYWYRQILGQKVEFLVSFYNNEISEKSEIFDDQFSVERPDGSNFTLKIRSTKLEDSAMYFCARRPTGDQETQYFGPGTRLLVL.

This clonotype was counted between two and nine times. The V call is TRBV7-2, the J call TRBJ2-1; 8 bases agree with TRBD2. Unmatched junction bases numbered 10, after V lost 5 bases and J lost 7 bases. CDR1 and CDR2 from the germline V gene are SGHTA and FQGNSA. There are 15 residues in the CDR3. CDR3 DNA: TGTGCCAGCAGCCCAAGCGGGAGTCGGGGGAATGAGCAGTTCTTC. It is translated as CASSPSGSRGNEQFF.

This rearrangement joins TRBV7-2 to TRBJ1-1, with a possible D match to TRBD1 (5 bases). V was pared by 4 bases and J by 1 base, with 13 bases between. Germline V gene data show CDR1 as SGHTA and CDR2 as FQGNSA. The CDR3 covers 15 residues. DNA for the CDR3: TGTGCCAGCAGCTCTCTCTCAGGGTCGAACACTGAAGCTTTCTTT. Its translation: CASSSLSGSNTEAFF.